The rows below give T cell receptor beta chains drawn from one sample of a study of blood T cell repertoires in COVID-19. Generated by immunoSEQ multiplex PCR, the TCRdb table keeps only in-frame clones and is missing some. The profile shows 270,000 or so clones, around nine tenths of them singletons. The sequenced sample consisted of peripheral blood. The receptor source for this set is a man aged 35 to 55 with active or convalescent COVID-19. CDR3s include the opening cysteine and the closing phenylalanine or tryptophan. The listing skips clone size in some rows; elsewhere it reads once, few, many or a size class.

>TRBJ2-7|-|TRBV11-2
CASSRGQGSYEQYF
>TRBJ2-2|-|TRBV5-4
CASNRLAGGTGELFF
>TRBJ2-2|-|TRBV10-3
CAIATGNTGELFF
>TRBJ1-5|few|TRBV11-2
CASSLGGDFQPQHF
>TRBJ1-3|-|TRBV6-5
CASSLGNSGNTIYF
>TRBJ1-1|once|TRBV20-1
CSASQSNTEAFF
>TRBJ1-1|-|TRBV5-1
CASSLMTGGSSTEAFF
>TRBJ1-4|-|TRBV10-3
CAIRGSTNEKLFF
>TRBJ1-2|-|TRBV19
CASSTGSTDRVYGYTF
>TRBJ1-1|-|TRBV28
CASSSLIRRTEAFF
>TRBJ2-1|-|TRBV5-4
CASSLTGGSGEQFF
>TRBJ1-3|-|TRBV19
CASSMGASGNTIYF
>TRBJ2-7|-|TRBV6-5
CASSFGDSFTYEQYF
>TRBJ2-1|-|TRBV28
CASSQGLAGESNEQFF
>TRBJ2-1|few|TRBV10-3
CAISGLMSSYNEQFF
>TRBJ1-1|-|TRBV7-6
CASSLSSMGGNTEAFF
>TRBJ1-4|-|TRBV12-3/TRBV12-4
CASRELHVEKLFF
>TRBJ1-1|few|TRBV4-1
CASGQPLEAFF
>TRBJ1-2|-|TRBV6-5
CASSPTGYAGYTF
>TRBJ2-7|few|TRBV6-5
CASSYSSGSYEQYF
>TRBJ2-3|-|TRBV7-8
CASSLVVWAEEPLAGGPDTQYF
>TRBJ1-1|-|TRBV7-9
CASSLGSRGNTEAFF
>TRBJ1-5|once|TRBV21-1
CASSNGALLREYSNQPQHF
>TRBJ2-7|once|TRBV2
CASTFRGTYEQYF
>TRBJ1-2|-|TRBV9
CASSVDRTDYGYTF
>TRBJ1-4|-|TRBV3-1/TRBV3-2
CASSQDNGAGGEKLFF
>TRBJ2-7|-|TRBV9
CASSPRPLAYEQYF
>TRBJ2-7|once|TRBV11-2
CASSPRVGSYEQYF
>TRBJ2-2|-|TRBV5-8
CASSSWTGAHTGELFF
>TRBJ2-5|-|TRBV10-1
CASSAIGGSGSQETQYF
>TRBJ2-2|-|TRBV12-5
CASGLSQGITGELFF
>TRBJ1-5|-|TRBV27
CASSPRGTNSNQPQHF
>TRBJ1-3|few|TRBV2
CASSVGRGGNTIYF
>TRBJ2-7|-|TRBV10-2
CASRARPGTGGTEQYF
>TRBJ2-1|-|TRBV27
CASSQDNEQFF
>TRBJ1-4|-|TRBV12-3/TRBV12-4
CASKGRGEEKLFF
>TRBJ1-5|-|TRBV7-9
CASTPAGDYSNQPQHF
>TRBJ1-1|-|TRBV5-8
CASSFGTGRSTEAFF
>TRBJ2-2|once|TRBV24-1
CATSDSGSFITGELFF
>TRBJ1-2|-|TRBV7-9
CASRSWDKTDYHGYTF
>TRBJ2-7|-|TRBV10-1
CASSGLAGLYEQYF
>TRBJ1-1|-|TRBV7-3
CASSPGTGTEAFF
>TRBJ2-7|-|TRBV24-1
CATSDWGTGDRTYEQYF
>TRBJ1-5|-|TRBV28
CAVRGLAYSNQPQHF
>TRBJ1-2|-|TRBV29-1
CSVEGGSYGYTF
>TRBJ1-3|-|TRBV7-2
CASSPQRQDFSGNTIYF
>TRBJ2-2|-|TRBV24-1
CATSDFGTANTGELFF
>TRBJ1-2|-|TRBV5-6
CASSIGTIGGYTF
>TRBJ2-1|-|TRBV6-2/TRBV6-3
CASSYPGRTGIF
>TRBJ2-7|-|TRBV25-1
CASSSPSGGYEQYF
>TRBJ1-4|-|TRBV5-1
CASSFDRATNEKLFF
>TRBJ1-5|-|TRBV28
CASRASSNQPQHF
>TRBJ2-7|few|TRBV28
CASRGTYEQYF